The clone carrying this TCR beta chain was observed a few times. The antigen is not known. RNA transcripts gave rise to amplified TCR beta CDR3 regions. In the first-round RT-PCR of the TCR CDR3, the HTBI primer set was used. TCRdb reprocessed the multiplex PCR reads via MiXCR and lists one record per CDR3 protein. The sample lists some 380,000 distinct CDR3 sequences; 13% were seen once. The sample comes from a study of T cells in Graves' hyperthyroidism and ophthalmopathy. Notes on the study in general: The model's output predicted ophthalmopathy at a median of roughly 6 months prior to onset. Most expanded thyroid clonotypes above 0.001 also appeared in blood.

The source is a man in his thirties or forties with Graves' hyperthyroidism that later progressed to Graves' ophthalmopathy. Sequenced sample: blood.

The CDR3 reads CASRSSGLAGAPDTQYF. Written as DNA, the CDR3 is TGTGCCAGCAGATCTTCGGGACTAGCGGGGGCCCCAGATACGCAGTATTTT. This chain links TRBV3-1 with TRBJ2-3, with TRBD2 matching over 14 bases. The V gene end was trimmed by 6 bases and the J gene end by 4 bases; junction bases not matched to a gene: 9. The CDR3 runs 17 residues. Germline V gives CDR1 LGHDT, CDR2 YNNKEL (reference sequence).